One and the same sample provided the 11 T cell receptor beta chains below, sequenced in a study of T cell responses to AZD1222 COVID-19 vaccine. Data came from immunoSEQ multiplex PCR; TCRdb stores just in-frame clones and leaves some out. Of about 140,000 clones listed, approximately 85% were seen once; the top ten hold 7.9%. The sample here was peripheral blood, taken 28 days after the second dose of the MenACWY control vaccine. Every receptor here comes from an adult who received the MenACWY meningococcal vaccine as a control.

The CDR3 DNA is TGTGCCAGCAGTTCACAGGGACATGGCCTTGCCTACGAGCAGTACGTC. Its protein product is CASSSQGHGLAYEQYV. The genes are TRBV28 and TRBJ2-7, with D perhaps TRBD1 (6 bases). The V gene lost 4 bases and the J gene lost 2 bases, with 18 bases spanning the gap. Germline loops: CDR1 MDHEN, CDR2 SYDVKM. The CDR3 has 16 residues.

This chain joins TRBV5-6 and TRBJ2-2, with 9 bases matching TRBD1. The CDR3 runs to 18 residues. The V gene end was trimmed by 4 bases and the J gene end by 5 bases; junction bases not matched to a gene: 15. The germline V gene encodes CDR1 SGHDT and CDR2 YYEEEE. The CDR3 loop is CASSRPRDRVRQTGELFF. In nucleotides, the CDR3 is TGTGCCAGCAGCCGGCCCCGGGACAGGGTGCGGCAGACCGGGGAGCTGTTTTTT.

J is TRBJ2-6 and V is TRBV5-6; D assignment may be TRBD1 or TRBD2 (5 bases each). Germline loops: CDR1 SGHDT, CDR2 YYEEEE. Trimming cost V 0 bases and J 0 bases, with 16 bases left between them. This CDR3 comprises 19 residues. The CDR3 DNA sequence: TGTGCCAGCAGCTTGGATGGAGGACAACCCCTCTCTGGGGCCAACGTCCTGACTTTC. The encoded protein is CASSLDGGQPLSGANVLTF.

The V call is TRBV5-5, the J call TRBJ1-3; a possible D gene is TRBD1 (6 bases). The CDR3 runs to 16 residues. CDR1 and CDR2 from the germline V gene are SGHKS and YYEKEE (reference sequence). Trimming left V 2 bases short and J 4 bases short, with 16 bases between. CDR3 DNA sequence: TGTGCCAGCAGCTTCTCTCAGGGGAGAGGCGGAAACACCATATATTTT. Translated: CASSFSQGRGGNTIYF.

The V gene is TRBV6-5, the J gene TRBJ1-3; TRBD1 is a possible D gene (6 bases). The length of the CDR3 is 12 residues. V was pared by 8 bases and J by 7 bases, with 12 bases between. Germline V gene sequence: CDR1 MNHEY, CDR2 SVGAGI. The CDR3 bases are TGTGCCAGCGGTCAGGGGTTGAACACCATATATTTT. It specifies CASGQGLNTIYF.

The CDR3 is CASSLGQASNQPQHF. The DNA for the CDR3 is TGTGCCAGCAGCCTGGGACAGGCTAGCAATCAGCCCCAGCATTTT. V gene TRBV3-1 (or the pseudogene TRBV3-2) combines with J gene TRBJ1-5; 8 nucleotides line up with TRBD1. CDR1 is LGHDT, CDR2 YNNKEL, per germline (reference sequence). V was pared by 4 bases and J by 0 bases, with 2 bases of the junction left unmatched. The CDR3 consists of 15 residues.

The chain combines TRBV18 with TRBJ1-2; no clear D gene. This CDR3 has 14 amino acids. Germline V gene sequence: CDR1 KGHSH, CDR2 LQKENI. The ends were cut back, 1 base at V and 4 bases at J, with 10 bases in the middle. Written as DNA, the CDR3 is TGTGCCAGCTCACCACAGGGAGACTTCTATGGCTACACCTTC. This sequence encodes CASSPQGDFYGYTF. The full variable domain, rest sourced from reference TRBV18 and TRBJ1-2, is NAGVMQNPRHLVRRRGQEARLRCSPMKGHSHVYWYRQLPEEGLKFMVYLQKENIIDESGMPKERFSAEFPKEGPSILRIQQVVRGDSAAYFCASSPQGDFYGYTFGSGTRLTVV.

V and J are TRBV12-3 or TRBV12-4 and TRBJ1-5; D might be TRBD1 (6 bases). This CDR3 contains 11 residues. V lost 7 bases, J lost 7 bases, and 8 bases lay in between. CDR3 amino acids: CASTQGQPQHF. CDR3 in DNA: TGTGCCAGCACCCAGGGGCAGCCCCAGCATTTT.

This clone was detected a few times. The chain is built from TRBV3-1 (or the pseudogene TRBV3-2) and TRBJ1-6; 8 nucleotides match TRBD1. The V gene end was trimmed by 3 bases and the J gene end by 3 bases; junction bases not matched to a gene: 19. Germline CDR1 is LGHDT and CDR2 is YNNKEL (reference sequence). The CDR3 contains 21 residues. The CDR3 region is CASSQDREFGRLRSYNSPLHF. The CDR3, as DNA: TGTGCCAGCAGCCAGGACAGGGAATTCGGCCGGCTCCGGAGCTATAATTCACCCCTCCACTTT.

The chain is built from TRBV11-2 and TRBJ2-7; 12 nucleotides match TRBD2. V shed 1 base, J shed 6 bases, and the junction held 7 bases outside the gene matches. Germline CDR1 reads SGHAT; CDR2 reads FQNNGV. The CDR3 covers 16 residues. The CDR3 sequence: CASSLAFGLAGSEQYF. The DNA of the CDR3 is TGTGCCAGCAGCTTAGCTTTTGGACTAGCGGGAAGCGAGCAGTACTTC.

As DNA, the CDR3 is TGTGCCAGCAGTTTACAGGCAGGGAACACTGAAGCTTTCTTT. Translating it yields CASSLQAGNTEAFF. This chain links TRBV27 with TRBJ1-1; D unresolved. Germline V gene sequence: CDR1 MNHEY, CDR2 SMNVEV (reference sequence). This CDR3 is built from 14 residues. V lost 2 bases to trimming and J lost 1 base, with 8 bases between them.